A selection of T cell receptor beta chains follows, all from one sample in a study of circulating and synovial CD4+ cells in juvenile arthritis. The repertoire was sequenced with immunoSEQ multiplex PCR; TCRdb's copy has only in-frame clones and lacks some. The sample contains approximately 15,000 clones, around 91% of which appear only once. Sequenced sample: CD4+ T cells from blood. The receptors were sampled from a human donor with juvenile idiopathic arthritis. CDR3s include the opening cysteine and the closing phenylalanine or tryptophan. D genes are given only for firm matches.

TRBV2	TRBJ2-3	14	TRBD1	TGTGCCAGCCGACAGGGGGTAAGCACAGATACGCAGTATTTT	CASRQGVSTDTQYF
TRBV6-1	TRBJ1-6	15	NA	TGTGCCAGCAGTGAATATTCAGGGACAAATTCCCCCCTCCACTTT	CASSEYSGTNSPLHF
TRBV12-5	TRBJ1-2	14	NA	TGTGCTAGTGGCCGTCTTTTGGGGGGAAATGGCTACACCTTC	CASGRLLGGNGYTF
TRBV27	TRBJ1-1	15	TRBD1	TGTGCCAGCAGCGCCTTAGGGACAGGCGGCACTGAAGCTTTCTTT	CASSALGTGGTEAFF
TRBV29-1	TRBJ1-1	16	TRBD1	TGCAGCGTTAAGATGGCCGGGACAGAATTGAACACTGAAGCTTTCTTT	CSVKMAGTELNTEAFF
TRBV6-5	TRBJ2-2	15	TRBD2	TGTGCCAGCAGGAGAAGCGGGACGAACACCGGGGAGCTGTTTTTT	CASRRSGTNTGELFF
TRBV18	TRBJ2-2	15	NA	TGTGCCAGCTCCCCCCCTATGGCAGGGTCCGGGGAGCTGTTTTTT	CASSPPMAGSGELFF
TRBV18	TRBJ2-2	11	NA	TGTGCCAGCTCACTTAACGGGGAGCTGTTTTTT	CASSLNGELFF
TRBV18	TRBJ2-3	18	TRBD2	TGTGCCAGCTCACCCGGCCAGGCTTGGGCGGGAGGTGCAGATACGCAGTATTTT	CASSPGQAWAGGADTQYF
TRBV7-2	TRBJ2-7	17	TRBD1	TGTGCCAGCAGCTTAGGGGGGGCAGGGGGCGGGCAGTCCGAGCAGTACTTC	CASSLGGAGGGQSEQYF
TRBV7-9	TRBJ1-3	15	NA	TGTGCCAGCAGCTTAGGAGGAGGGACTGGAAACACCATATATTTT	CASSLGGGTGNTIYF
TRBV5-1	TRBJ2-4	17	TRBD1	TGCGCCAGCAGCTTGGGAGGACAGGGGTTAGCCAAAAACATTCAGTACTTC	CASSLGGQGLAKNIQYF